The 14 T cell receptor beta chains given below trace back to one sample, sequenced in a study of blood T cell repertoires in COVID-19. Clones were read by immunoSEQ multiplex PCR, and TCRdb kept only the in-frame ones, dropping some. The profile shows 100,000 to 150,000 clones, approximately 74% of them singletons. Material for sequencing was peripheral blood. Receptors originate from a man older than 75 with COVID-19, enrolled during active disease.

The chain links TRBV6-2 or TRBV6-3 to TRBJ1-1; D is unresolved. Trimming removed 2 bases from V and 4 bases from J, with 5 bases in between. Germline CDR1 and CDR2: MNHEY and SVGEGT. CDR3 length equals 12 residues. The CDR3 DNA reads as TGTGCCAGCAGTTACGAGGGCACTGAAGCTTTCTTT. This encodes CASSYEGTEAFF.

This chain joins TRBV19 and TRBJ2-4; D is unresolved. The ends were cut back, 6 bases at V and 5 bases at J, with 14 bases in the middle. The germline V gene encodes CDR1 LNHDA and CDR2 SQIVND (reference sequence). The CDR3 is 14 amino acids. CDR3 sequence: CASRDRLRENIQYF. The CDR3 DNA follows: TGTGCCAGTAGGGATAGACTTCGGGAAAACATTCAGTACTTC.

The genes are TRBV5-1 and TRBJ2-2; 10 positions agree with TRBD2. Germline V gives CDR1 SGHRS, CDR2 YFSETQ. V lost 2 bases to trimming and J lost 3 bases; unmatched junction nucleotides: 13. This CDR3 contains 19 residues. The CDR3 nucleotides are TGCGCCAGCAGCTTAGATTCTAGCGGGAGAAACTTGTACACCGGGGAGCTGTTTTTT. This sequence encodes CASSLDSSGRNLYTGELFF.

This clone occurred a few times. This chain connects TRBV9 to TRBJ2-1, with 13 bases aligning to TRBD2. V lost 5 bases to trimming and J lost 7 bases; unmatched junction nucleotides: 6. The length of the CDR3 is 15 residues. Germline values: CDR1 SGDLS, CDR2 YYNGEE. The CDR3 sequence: CASSTGLAGENEQFF. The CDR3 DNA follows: TGTGCCAGCAGTACAGGACTAGCGGGAGAAAATGAGCAGTTCTTC. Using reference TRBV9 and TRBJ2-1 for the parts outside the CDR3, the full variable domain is DSGVTQTPKHLITATGQRVTLRCSPRSGDLSVYWYQQSLDQGLQFLIQYYNGEERAKGNILERFSAQQFPDLHSELNLSSLELGDSALYFCASSTGLAGENEQFFGPGTRLTVL.

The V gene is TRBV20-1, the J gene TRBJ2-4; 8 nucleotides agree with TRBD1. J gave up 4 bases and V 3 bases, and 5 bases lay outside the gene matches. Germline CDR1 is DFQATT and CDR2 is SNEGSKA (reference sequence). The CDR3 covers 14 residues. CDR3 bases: TGCAGTGCTAGTCTTGGGACAGGAAAAAACATTCAGTACTTC. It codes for CSASLGTGKNIQYF.

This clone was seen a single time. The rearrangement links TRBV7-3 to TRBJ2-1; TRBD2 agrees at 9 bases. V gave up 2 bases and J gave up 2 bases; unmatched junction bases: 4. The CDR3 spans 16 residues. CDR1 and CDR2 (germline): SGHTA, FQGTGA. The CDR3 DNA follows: TGTGCCAGCAGCTTAGCCGGACTAGCGCCCTACAATGAGCAGTTCTTC. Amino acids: CASSLAGLAPYNEQFF.

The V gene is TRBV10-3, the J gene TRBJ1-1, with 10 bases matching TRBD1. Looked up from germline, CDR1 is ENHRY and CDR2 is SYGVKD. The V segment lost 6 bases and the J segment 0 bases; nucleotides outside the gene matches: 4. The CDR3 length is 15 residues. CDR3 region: CAISGQGVMNTEAFF. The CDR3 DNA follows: TGTGCCATCAGCGGACAGGGGGTGATGAACACTGAAGCTTTCTTT.

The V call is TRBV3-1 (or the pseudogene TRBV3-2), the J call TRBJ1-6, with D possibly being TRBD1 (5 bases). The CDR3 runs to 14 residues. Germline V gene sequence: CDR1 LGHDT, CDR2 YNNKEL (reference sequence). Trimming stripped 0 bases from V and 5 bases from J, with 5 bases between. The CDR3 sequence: CASSQETDNSPLHF. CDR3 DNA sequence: TGTGCCAGCAGCCAAGAGACAGATAATTCACCCCTCCACTTT.

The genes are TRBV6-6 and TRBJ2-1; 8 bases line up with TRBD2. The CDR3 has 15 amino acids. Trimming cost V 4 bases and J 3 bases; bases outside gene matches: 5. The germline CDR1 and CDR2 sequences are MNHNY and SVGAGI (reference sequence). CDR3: CASSSLAEFYNEQFF. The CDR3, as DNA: TGTGCCAGCAGTTCACTAGCGGAATTCTACAATGAGCAGTTCTTC.

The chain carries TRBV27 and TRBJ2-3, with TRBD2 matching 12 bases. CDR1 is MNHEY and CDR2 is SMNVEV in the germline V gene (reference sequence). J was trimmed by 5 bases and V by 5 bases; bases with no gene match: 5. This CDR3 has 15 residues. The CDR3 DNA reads TGTGCCAGCAGTAAGCTACTAGCGGGGGGAGATACGCAGTATTTT. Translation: CASSKLLAGGDTQYF.

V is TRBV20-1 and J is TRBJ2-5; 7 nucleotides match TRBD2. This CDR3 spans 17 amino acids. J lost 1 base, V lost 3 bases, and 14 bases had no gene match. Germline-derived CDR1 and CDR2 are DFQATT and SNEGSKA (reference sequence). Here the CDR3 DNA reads TGCAGTGCTAGTGGGGGTTACAGCGGGACCCTCCAAGAGACCCAGTACTTC. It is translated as CSASGGYSGTLQETQYF.

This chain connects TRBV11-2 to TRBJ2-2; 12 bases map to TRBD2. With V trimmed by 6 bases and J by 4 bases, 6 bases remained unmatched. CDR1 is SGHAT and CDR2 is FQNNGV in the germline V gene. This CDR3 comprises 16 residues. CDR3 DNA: TGTGCCAGCAGACCCCCGGGACTAGCGGGCACCGGGGAGCTGTTTTTT. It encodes CASRPPGLAGTGELFF.

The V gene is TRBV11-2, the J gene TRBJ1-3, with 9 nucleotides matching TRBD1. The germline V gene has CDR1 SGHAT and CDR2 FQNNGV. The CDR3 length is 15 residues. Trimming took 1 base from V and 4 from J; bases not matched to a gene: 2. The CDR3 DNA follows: TGTGCCAGCAGCTTAGGCGGGACAGGGGGAAACACCATATATTTT. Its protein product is CASSLGGTGGNTIYF.

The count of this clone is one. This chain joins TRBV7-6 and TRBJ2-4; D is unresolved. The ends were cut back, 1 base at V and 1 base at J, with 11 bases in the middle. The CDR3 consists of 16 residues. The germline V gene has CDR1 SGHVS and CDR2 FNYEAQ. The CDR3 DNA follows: TGTGCCAGCAGCTTAGTTGCTACCCGGGCCAAAAACATTCAGTACTTC. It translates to CASSLVATRAKNIQYF.